Following are 23 T cell receptor beta chains from one sample sequenced in a study of untreated major depressive disorder. The repertoire was sequenced with immunoSEQ multiplex PCR; TCRdb's copy has only in-frame clones and lacks some. The sample yields approximately 25,000 clones, over 80% seen once. The antigens of these receptors remain unknown. General study points: Compared with controls, depressed patients showed more TRBV05-01 (Vbeta 5.1) usage in CD4+ T cells.

The sequenced material came from CD4+ T cells from PBMCs. These receptors were obtained from a woman in her 30s with major depressive disorder.

This chain uses TRBV7-3 with TRBJ2-2; 10 bases are a match to TRBD2. The CDR3 contains 16 residues. The germline CDR1 and CDR2 sequences are SGHTA and FQGTGA. V shed 5 bases, J shed 0 bases, and the junction held 3 bases outside the gene matches. The CDR3 sequence: CASSLSGRANTGELFF. The CDR3 DNA follows: TGTGCCAGCAGCCTAAGCGGGAGGGCGAACACCGGGGAGCTGTTTTTT.

In DNA, the CDR3 is TGTGCCAGCAGCTTGGATCTTGCTAGCTCCTACGAGCAGTACTTC. Protein sequence: CASSLDLASSYEQYF. J is TRBJ2-7 and V is TRBV5-4; D uncertain. CDR3 length: 15 residues. Germline loops: CDR1 SGHNT, CDR2 YYREEE (reference sequence). V lost 0 bases and J lost 0, with 10 bases in between.

The V call is TRBV15, the J call TRBJ2-7; D gene ambiguous. V shed 0 bases and J shed 2 bases, with 11 bases lying between them. The CDR3 runs to 15 residues. Per the germline V gene, CDR1 is LNHNV and CDR2 is YYDKDF (reference sequence). Here the CDR3 reads CATSREDRPTYEQYF. As DNA, the CDR3 is TGTGCCACCAGCAGAGAAGATCGACCGACCTACGAGCAGTACTTC.

The chain employs TRBV7-2 and TRBJ2-7; 8 bases map to TRBD1. The CDR3 sequence is 12 residues long. With V trimmed by 8 bases and J by 3 bases, 3 bases remained unmatched. CDR1 SGHTA and CDR2 FQGNSA come from the germline V gene. CDR3 sequence: CASGTGGYEQYF. CDR3 sequence (DNA): TGTGCCAGCGGAACAGGGGGCTACGAGCAGTACTTC.

The J gene is TRBJ2-1, the V gene TRBV27, with 8 bases aligning to TRBD1. There are 14 residues in the CDR3. The J segment lost 13 bases and the V segment lost 1 base, leaving 9 bases of the junction unmatched. The germline V gene encodes CDR1 MNHEY and CDR2 SMNVEV (reference sequence). This CDR3 reads CASSLLGGQGFQFF. The CDR3 DNA reads TGTGCCAGCAGTTTATTAGGTGGACAGGGATTCCAGTTCTTC.

The chain links TRBV6-5 to TRBJ2-1, with 7 bases matching TRBD2. J was trimmed by 4 bases and V by 0 bases; bases with no gene match: 6. Germline V gene data show CDR1 as MNHEY and CDR2 as SVGAGI. The CDR3 loop spans 16 amino acids. The CDR3 DNA reads TGTGCCAGCAGTTACTCCCGGCTAGCGGAATACAATGAGCAGTTCTTC. As protein: CASSYSRLAEYNEQFF.

This clone is medium-sized in the sample. The chain is built from TRBV5-6 and TRBJ1-2; tentative D call: TRBD1 (5 bases). The CDR3 contains 18 residues. V shed 4 bases and J shed 3 bases, with 25 bases lying between them. Germline CDR1 is SGHDT and CDR2 is YYEEEE. The CDR3 here is CASSLGMRGSISDYGYTF. The DNA of the CDR3 is TGTGCCAGCAGCCTGGGTATGAGGGGCTCCATCTCTGACTATGGCTACACCTTC.

This chain joins TRBV7-3 and TRBJ2-2; 8 positions match TRBD2. V was pared by 5 bases and J by 5 bases, with 13 bases of the junction left unmatched. There are 17 residues in the CDR3. Per the germline V gene, CDR1 is SGHTA and CDR2 is FQGTGA. CDR3 sequence: CASSPTGGARGTGELFF. The CDR3 nucleotides are TGTGCCAGCAGCCCCACCGGGGGGGCGCGGGGAACCGGGGAGCTGTTTTTT.

V is TRBV7-6 and J is TRBJ2-3; D is uncertain. This CDR3 spans 15 amino acids. V lost 5 bases and J 1 base, leaving 13 bases between the germline ends. In germline, CDR1 is SGHVS, CDR2 FNYEAQ. CDR3 nucleotide sequence: TGTGCCAGCAGCCCAAGACCGTGGGGCACAGATACGCAGTATTTT. Translating it yields CASSPRPWGTDTQYF.

The genes are TRBV15 and TRBJ1-4; D ambiguous. The germline gives CDR1 LNHNV, CDR2 YYDKDF (reference sequence). Trimming removed 0 bases at V and 3 bases at J, with 8 bases between. This CDR3 has 15 amino acids. CDR3 loop: CATSRDFAANEKLFF. CDR3 DNA sequence: TGTGCCACCAGCAGAGATTTTGCCGCTAATGAAAAACTGTTTTTT.

J is TRBJ2-7 and V is TRBV5-6; 7 nucleotides agree with TRBD1. The V segment lost 1 base and the J segment 1 base; nucleotides outside the gene matches: 2. Germline values: CDR1 SGHDT, CDR2 YYEEEE. This CDR3 region has 14 residues. The CDR3: CASSLYRGSYEQYF. For the CDR3, the DNA is TGTGCCAGCAGCTTGTACAGGGGATCCTACGAGCAGTACTTC. Based on the CDR3 plus reference TRBV5-6 and TRBJ2-7, the full variable domain is DAGVTQSPTHLIKTRGQQVTLRCSPKSGHDTVSWYQQALGQGPQFIFQYYEEEERQRGNFPDRFSGHQFPNYSSELNVNALLLGDSALYLCASSLYRGSYEQYFGPGTRLTVT.

This clone was counted only a few times. The chain combines TRBV5-4 with TRBJ1-1, with no clear D. The CDR3 runs to 14 residues. In germline, CDR1 is SGHNT, CDR2 YYREEE (reference sequence). Between the trimmed V and J ends, which lost 0 bases and 0 bases, there was a span of 6 bases. DNA of the CDR3: TGTGCCAGCAGCTTGGACAGTTTGAACACTGAAGCTTTCTTT. This gives the protein CASSLDSLNTEAFF.

This sequence joins TRBV7-3 and TRBJ1-3; D not certain. Looked up from germline, CDR1 is SGHTA and CDR2 is FQGTGA. The V gene lost 4 bases and the J gene lost 0 bases, with 16 bases spanning the gap. This CDR3 contains 17 residues. The CDR3 sequence is CASSSSGLYNSGNTIYF. Here the CDR3 DNA reads TGTGCCAGCAGCTCATCCGGACTGTATAACTCTGGAAACACCATATATTTT. The variable domain in full, completed from reference TRBV7-3 and TRBJ1-3, reads GAGVSQTPSNKVTEKGKYVELRCDPISGHTALYWYRQSLGQGPEFLIYFQGTGAADDSGLPNDRFFAVRPEGSVSTLKIQRTERGDSAVYLCASSSSGLYNSGNTIYFGEGSWLTVV.

The chain uses TRBV11-2 and TRBJ2-1, with D perhaps matching TRBD2 (5 bases). Germline V gives CDR1 SGHAT, CDR2 FQNNGV. The CDR3 has 15 amino acids. V was trimmed by 5 bases and J by 6 bases, leaving 17 bases between them. The CDR3 spells CASSRVASGPNEQFF. CDR3 DNA sequence: TGTGCCAGCAGCCGCGTAGCGTCGGGCCCCAATGAGCAGTTCTTC.

This sequence joins TRBV7-2 and TRBJ2-7, with 14 bases matching TRBD2. This CDR3 region has 15 residues. Germline CDR1 and CDR2: SGHTA and FQGNSA. V lost 6 bases to trimming and J lost 4 bases; unmatched junction nucleotides: 5. Here the CDR3 reads CASRTSGRAVYEQYF. DNA of the CDR3: TGTGCCAGCAGGACTAGCGGGAGGGCTGTATACGAGCAGTACTTC.

The gene calls are TRBV2 and TRBJ2-1, with 7 nucleotides matching TRBD1. V gave up 10 bases and J gave up 4 bases; unmatched junction bases: 13. The CDR3 has 15 residues. Germline-derived CDR1 and CDR2 are SNHLY and FYNNEI. The CDR3: CAILGQDSGYNEQFF. In DNA, the CDR3 is TGTGCCATCCTCGGACAGGATTCCGGGTACAATGAGCAGTTCTTC.

This clone was recorded only once. The genes are TRBV4-1 and TRBJ2-7; TRBD2 matches 10 bases. CDR1 MGHRA and CDR2 YSYEKL come from the germline V gene. This CDR3 is 14 amino acids long. Trimming at V came to 4 bases and at J to 4 bases, leaving 4 bases not matched to a gene. In nucleotides, the CDR3 is TGCGCCAGCAGCCTTCGGACTAGCGGTTACGAGCAGTACTTC. Protein: CASSLRTSGYEQYF.

The sample holds one count of this clone. The chain uses TRBV5-1 and TRBJ2-5; D uncertain. The CDR3 sequence is 17 residues long. Per germline, CDR1 SGHRS and CDR2 YFSETQ. V was pared by 3 bases and J by 0 bases, with 18 bases between. Here the CDR3 DNA reads TGCGCCAGCAGCTCAGAAGCTTGGGCTTCGTACCAAGAGACCCAGTACTTC. This sequence encodes CASSSEAWASYQETQYF.

J is TRBJ2-2 and V is TRBV5-1, with D perhaps TRBD1 or TRBD2 (5 bases each). The germline CDR1 and CDR2 sequences are SGHRS and YFSETQ. The V end was cut by 0 bases, the J end by 4 bases, with 13 bases between. The CDR3 has 16 residues. CDR3 sequence reads: CASSLGPWGSTGELFF. The CDR3, as DNA: TGCGCCAGCAGCTTGGGCCCGTGGGGGAGCACCGGGGAGCTGTTTTTT.

CDR3 sequence (DNA): TGTGCCATCAGTGACCCCGGGGAGAACACCGGGGAGCTGTTTTTT. It codes for CAISDPGENTGELFF. V usage is TRBV10-3 and J usage is TRBJ2-2; TRBD2 might be the D (5 bases). The ends were cut back, 3 bases at V and 1 base at J, with 9 bases in the middle. Germline V lookup: CDR1 ENHRY, CDR2 SYGVKD. CDR3 length equals 15 residues.

The chain joins TRBV6-1 to TRBJ1-2, with D possibly being TRBD1 (5 bases). Germline V CDR1 and CDR2: MNHNS, SASEGT. There are 15 residues in the CDR3. Trimming removed 2 bases at V and 6 bases at J, with 16 bases between. The CDR3 bases are TGTGCCAGCAGTGAAATCGGCAGGGCCTTAAATGGCTACACCTTC. Translated, it gives CASSEIGRALNGYTF.

CDR3 DNA: TGTGCCAGCAGTTTTTCTATAGGGGGTAGCTCTGGGGCCAACGTCCTGACTTTC. Translated: CASSFSIGGSSGANVLTF. The chain uses TRBV28 and TRBJ2-6; the D gene is possibly TRBD1 (6 bases). Germline CDR1 reads MDHEN; CDR2 reads SYDVKM. CDR3 length equals 18 residues. Trimming left V 3 bases short and J 0 bases short, with 15 bases between.

V gene TRBV7-2 combines with J gene TRBJ2-1, with 12 bases identical to TRBD2. CDR3 length equals 15 residues. Germline V CDR1 and CDR2: SGHTA, FQGNSA. J lost 10 bases, V lost 2 bases, and 6 bases had no gene match. The CDR3 DNA is TGTGCCAGCAGCTTATCTAGCGGGGGGGAAAGGGAGCAGTTCTTC. Amino acid sequence: CASSLSSGGEREQFF.